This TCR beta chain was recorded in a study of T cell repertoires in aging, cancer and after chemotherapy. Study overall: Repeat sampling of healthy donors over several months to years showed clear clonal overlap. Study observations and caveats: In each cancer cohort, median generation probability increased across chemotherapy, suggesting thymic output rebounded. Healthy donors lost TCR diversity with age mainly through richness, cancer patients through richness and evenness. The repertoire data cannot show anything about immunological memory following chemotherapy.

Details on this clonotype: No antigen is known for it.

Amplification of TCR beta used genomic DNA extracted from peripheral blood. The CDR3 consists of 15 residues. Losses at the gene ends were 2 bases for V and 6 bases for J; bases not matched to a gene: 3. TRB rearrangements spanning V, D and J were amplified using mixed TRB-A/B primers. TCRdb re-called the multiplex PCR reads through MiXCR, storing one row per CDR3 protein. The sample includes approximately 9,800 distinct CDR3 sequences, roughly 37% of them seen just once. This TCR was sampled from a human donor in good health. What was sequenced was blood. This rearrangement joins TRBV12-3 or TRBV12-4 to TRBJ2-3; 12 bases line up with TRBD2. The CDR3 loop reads CASSLLAGGSDTQYF. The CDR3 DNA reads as TGTGCCAGCAGTTTACTAGCGGGAGGGTCGGATACGCAGTATTTT.